The 30 T cell receptor beta chains in this list originate from one sample, sequenced in a study of cytomegalovirus exposure and HLA in healthy donors. Amplification used 60 Vbeta primers and 13 Jbeta primers. The repertoire was sequenced with immunoSEQ multiplex PCR; TCRdb's copy has only in-frame clones and lacks some. This sample has tens of thousands of clones, with approximately 80% found just once. Input material: PBMCs. These receptor sequences come from a man aged 40-49 years in good health and CMV-seronegative.

The chain carries TRBV11-2 and TRBJ2-1, with 10 bases lining up with TRBD2. Unmatched junction bases numbered 3, after V lost 1 base and J lost 3 bases. The CDR3 spans 16 residues. The V gene's germline CDR1 is SGHAT and CDR2 FQNNGV. In DNA form, the CDR3 reads TGTGCCAGCAGCTTAGTTGTAGCGGGGGGCTACAATGAGCAGTTCTTC. Its translation is CASSLVVAGGYNEQFF. Complete variable domain (other parts from reference TRBV11-2 and TRBJ2-1): EAGVAQSPRYKIIEKRQSVAFWCNPISGHATLYWYQQILGQGPKLLIQFQNNGVVDDSQLPKDRFSAERLKGVDSTLKIQPAKLEDSAVYLCASSLVVAGGYNEQFFGPGTRLTVL.

V usage is TRBV6-5 and J usage is TRBJ1-1; 9 nucleotides agree with TRBD1. The V gene's germline CDR1 is MNHEY and CDR2 SVGAGI. The V and J ends lost 6 bases and 1 base, in that order; junction bases with no gene match: 6. CDR3 length equals 15 residues. The chain's CDR3 is CASSPGQGTNTEAFF. Written as DNA, the CDR3 is TGTGCCAGCAGCCCCGGACAGGGGACGAACACTGAAGCTTTCTTT.

The chain employs TRBV11-2 and TRBJ2-7; 9 bases fit TRBD1. Trimming took 1 base from V and 6 from J; bases not matched to a gene: 10. The CDR3 contains 16 residues. Per the germline V gene, CDR1 is SGHAT and CDR2 is FQNNGV. The CDR3, as DNA: TGTGCCAGCAGCTTAGGGAGGGACAGGGTTAAAGTCGAGCAGTACTTC. It codes for CASSLGRDRVKVEQYF.

The chain is built from TRBV7-6 and TRBJ2-1, with D hard to call. Germline V gene data show CDR1 as SGHVS and CDR2 as FNYEAQ. Trimming cost V 1 base and J 3 bases, with 7 bases left between them. This CDR3 is 14 amino acids long. As DNA, the CDR3 is TGTGCCAGCAGCTTAGGGCACAACTACAATGAGCAGTTCTTC. Its translation: CASSLGHNYNEQFF.

The V call is TRBV19, the J call TRBJ1-6; 11 bases fit TRBD1. J lost 6 bases, V lost 5 bases, and 12 bases had no gene match. Germline V lookup: CDR1 LNHDA, CDR2 SQIVND (reference sequence). This CDR3 has 18 residues. CDR3 coding DNA: TGTGCCAGTAGTCCCAGGACAGGGGGCCTCGGGGGTAATTCACCCCTCCACTTT. Amino acid sequence: CASSPRTGGLGGNSPLHF.

The chain combines TRBV9 with TRBJ1-1, with a weak D call TRBD1 (5 bases). Trimming removed 2 bases from V and 2 bases from J, with 7 bases in between. The CDR3 totals 13 residues. Germline CDR1 is SGDLS and CDR2 is YYNGEE. CDR3 nucleotides: TGTGCCAGCAGCGTTGACAGAAACACTGAAGCTTTCTTT. Encoded protein: CASSVDRNTEAFF.

This rearrangement joins TRBV30 to TRBJ1-4; a possible D gene is TRBD1 (5 bases). V lost 3 bases, J lost 6 bases, and 11 bases lay in between. CDR3 length: 13 amino acids. Germline V gene lookup returns CDR1 GTSNPN and CDR2 SVGIG (reference sequence). CDR3 sequence (DNA): TGTGCCTGGAGCCACCGCAGGGATGAAAAACTGTTTTTT. Protein: CAWSHRRDEKLFF.

This chain uses TRBV2 with TRBJ1-1; D perhaps matches TRBD1 (5 bases). Germline CDR1 and CDR2: SNHLY and FYNNEI. The V gene lost 7 bases and the J gene lost 2 bases, with 11 bases spanning the gap. The length of the CDR3 is 13 residues. CDR3 loop: CASKGDFNTEAFF. CDR3 nucleotide sequence: TGTGCCAGCAAAGGGGACTTTAACACTGAAGCTTTCTTT.

In this sample, this clone turned up once. This chain links TRBV27 with TRBJ2-1; TRBD2 aligns across 7 bases. Germline-derived CDR1 and CDR2 are MNHEY and SMNVEV (reference sequence). The CDR3 length is 14 residues. V lost 4 bases to trimming and J lost 6 bases; unmatched junction nucleotides: 6. The CDR3 DNA follows: TGTGCCAGCAGTTCCCGGACTAGTTTCAATGAGCAGTTCTTC. This encodes CASSSRTSFNEQFF.

The V and J genes are TRBV19 and TRBJ1-1, with D possibly matching TRBD1 (5 bases). Germline CDR1 and CDR2: LNHDA and SQIVND (reference sequence). Trimming removed 5 bases from V and 5 bases from J, with 12 bases in between. The CDR3 is made up of 13 amino acids. The CDR3 nucleotides are TGTGCCAGTAGTGCTGATCGGGGGACTGAAGCTTTCTTT. This gives the protein CASSADRGTEAFF.

The V call is TRBV7-9, the J call TRBJ1-1; 7 nucleotides align to TRBD1. This CDR3 is built from 14 residues. Germline CDR1 is SEHNR and CDR2 is FQNEAQ (reference sequence). Unmatched junction bases numbered 3, after V lost 5 bases and J lost 0 bases. DNA for the CDR3: TGTGCCAGCAGCCAGGGACAGATGAACACTGAAGCTTTCTTT. Translating it yields CASSQGQMNTEAFF. Looking up the rest from reference TRBV7-9 and TRBJ1-1 gives the full variable domain: DTGVSQNPRHKITKRGQNVTFRCDPISEHNRLYWYRQTLGQGPEFLTYFQNEAQLEKSRLLSDRFSAERPKGSFSTLEIQRTEQGDSAMYLCASSQGQMNTEAFFGQGTRLTVV.

The chain has TRBV11-3 and TRBJ2-7; no reliable D call. V dropped 1 base and J dropped 5 bases, with 9 bases sitting between them. This CDR3 contains 13 residues. Germline V gene data show CDR1 as SGHNT and CDR2 as YENEEA. CDR3 DNA: TGTGCCAGCAGCTTAGGGGCAGCAAACGAGCAGTACTTC. Translation: CASSLGAANEQYF.

The chain couples TRBV7-9 to TRBJ1-1; D is uncertain. With 1 base removed from V and 6 bases from J, the gap between germline ends came to 12 bases. The CDR3 spans 14 residues. Germline V lookup: CDR1 SEHNR, CDR2 FQNEAQ (reference sequence). CDR3 sequence: CASSLGWSAAEAFF. The CDR3 DNA sequence: TGTGCCAGCAGCTTAGGCTGGTCTGCAGCTGAAGCTTTCTTT.

The chain has TRBV5-3 and TRBJ1-6; 8 bases fit TRBD1. TRBV5-3 is given ORF status, its function remaining uncertain. This CDR3 is 17 amino acids long. The V segment lost 4 bases and the J segment 1 base; nucleotides outside the gene matches: 7. CDR3 loop: CARSQTGGGSYNSPLHF. In DNA form, the CDR3 reads TGTGCCAGAAGCCAAACAGGGGGAGGATCCTATAATTCACCCCTCCACTTT.

The rearrangement links TRBV6-4 to TRBJ2-1; D perhaps matches TRBD1 (5 bases). Looked up from germline, CDR1 is MRHNA and CDR2 is SNTAGT. Trimming pared 3 bases from V and 2 bases from J, leaving 11 bases between. The CDR3 sequence is 15 residues long. Here the CDR3 DNA reads TGTGCCAGCAGTGATAGGGGTCTTCCCTACAATGAGCAGTTCTTC. Translating it yields CASSDRGLPYNEQFF.

This chain connects TRBV14 to TRBJ2-5; D possibly corresponds to TRBD1 (6 bases). CDR1 is SGHDN, CDR2 FVKESK, per germline. The CDR3 has 14 residues. V lost 1 base and J 0 bases, leaving 6 bases between the germline ends. The CDR3 coding sequence is TGTGCCAGCAGCCAAGGGACAGACCAAGAGACCCAGTACTTC. It is translated as CASSQGTDQETQYF. Filled out from reference TRBV14 and TRBJ2-5, the complete variable domain reads EAGVTQFPSHSVIEKGQTVTLRCDPISGHDNLYWYRRVMGKEIKFLLHFVKESKQDESGMPNNRFLAERTGGTYSTLKVQPAELEDSGVYFCASSQGTDQETQYFGPGTRLLVL.

The chain combines TRBV19 with TRBJ2-2; 9 bases fit TRBD1. The germline V gene has CDR1 LNHDA and CDR2 SQIVND (reference sequence). V was clipped by 6 bases and J by 4 bases; unmatched bases: 9. The CDR3 loop spans 16 amino acids. In DNA form, the CDR3 reads TGTGCCAGTAGAAGAGAGACAGGGGGTTTCACCGGGGAGCTGTTTTTT. It codes for CASRRETGGFTGELFF.

CDR3 protein: CASTPGRGALGGYTF. CDR3 DNA sequence: TGTGCCAGCACCCCTGGTAGAGGCGCTTTAGGTGGCTACACCTTC. V and J are TRBV27 and TRBJ1-2; D not certain. Trimming stripped 7 bases from V and 7 bases from J, with 22 bases between. Germline V gene sequence: CDR1 MNHEY, CDR2 SMNVEV (reference sequence). This CDR3 contains 15 residues.

The chain couples TRBV15 to TRBJ2-3, with a tentative D call TRBD2 (5 bases). The germline V and J ends were trimmed by 6 bases and 9 bases, with 16 bases remaining between them. The CDR3 extends over 13 amino acids. CDR1 is LNHNV, CDR2 YYDKDF, per germline (reference sequence). The CDR3 reads CATRMSDFQTQYF. Here the CDR3 DNA reads TGTGCCACCAGGATGTCGGACTTCCAGACGCAGTATTTT.

The rearrangement links TRBV18 to TRBJ1-4, with 9 bases fitting TRBD1. Germline V gene data show CDR1 as KGHSH and CDR2 as LQKENI. This CDR3 comprises 14 residues. J gave up 8 bases and V 4 bases, and 5 bases lay outside the gene matches. The CDR3: CASSLDRGGEKLFF. Written as DNA, the CDR3 is TGTGCCAGCTCACTGGACAGGGGAGGGGAAAAACTGTTTTTT.

The chain employs TRBV6-5 and TRBJ1-1, with 9 positions matching TRBD1. The length of the CDR3 is 15 residues. Germline V gene sequence: CDR1 MNHEY, CDR2 SVGAGI. V lost 0 bases, J lost 10 bases, and 9 bases stayed unmatched. The CDR3, as DNA: TGTGCCAGCAGTTACTCCGTACAGGGGGCGGTTGGAGCTTTCTTT. Amino acid sequence: CASSYSVQGAVGAFF.

V and J are TRBV5-4 and TRBJ2-7; 8 nucleotides match TRBD1. CDR1 SGHNT and CDR2 YYREEE come from the germline V gene (reference sequence). The CDR3 runs 15 residues. Unmatched junction bases numbered 11, after V lost 4 bases and J lost 5 bases. The CDR3 sequence: CASSPMGQGANEQYF. CDR3 nucleotides: TGTGCCAGCAGCCCCATGGGGCAGGGGGCCAACGAGCAGTACTTC.

This clone turned up a few times. The J gene is TRBJ1-1, the V gene TRBV30; D unresolved. The CDR3 sequence is 11 residues long. Trimming cost V 2 bases and J 7 bases, with 8 bases left between them. Germline V gene sequence: CDR1 GTSNPN, CDR2 SVGIG (reference sequence). CDR3 nucleotides: TGTGCCTGGAGTTATGGAGTTGAAGCTTTCTTT. Protein: CAWSYGVEAFF.

The genes are TRBV27 and TRBJ2-1; 15 nucleotides align to TRBD2. The V segment lost 3 bases and the J segment 12 bases; nucleotides outside the gene matches: 9. Germline assignment: CDR1 MNHEY and CDR2 SMNVEV (reference sequence). This CDR3 contains 16 residues. The CDR3 loop is CASSLGLAGGPRGQFF. The CDR3 DNA reads TGTGCCAGCAGTTTGGGACTAGCGGGGGGCCCCAGGGGGCAGTTCTTC.

The chain carries TRBV4-3 and TRBJ2-5; 13 nucleotides align to TRBD2. V shed 4 bases and J 0 bases; nucleotides not matched to a gene: 5. Germline CDR1 LGHNA, CDR2 YSLEER. CDR3 size: 17 residues. CDR3 sequence: CASSRRLAGGYQETQYF. CDR3 nucleotide sequence: TGCGCCAGCAGCCGTCGACTAGCGGGGGGCTACCAAGAGACCCAGTACTTC.

This clone was counted between two and nine times. The rearrangement links TRBV6-6 to TRBJ2-4, with 8 bases matching TRBD1. From germline, CDR1 is MNHNY and CDR2 SVGAGI (reference sequence). The CDR3 spans 16 residues. Germline trimming cut 2 bases from V and 8 bases from J; bases unmatched to any gene: 11. The CDR3 loop reads CASSYARSGGRDIQYF. CDR3 nucleotide sequence: TGTGCCAGCAGTTACGCCCGCTCAGGGGGCCGAGACATTCAGTACTTC.

The chain uses TRBV19 and TRBJ2-3; the match to TRBD2 covers 10 bases. The V gene's germline CDR1 is LNHDA and CDR2 SQIVND (reference sequence). This CDR3 is built from 16 residues. The V gene end was trimmed by 3 bases and the J gene end by 2 bases; junction bases not matched to a gene: 5. The chain's CDR3 is CASSIPAGGITDTQYF. CDR3 coding DNA: TGTGCCAGTAGTATTCCAGCGGGGGGGATCACAGATACGCAGTATTTT.

This clone was recorded a few times. CDR3 bases: TGTGCCACCAGCTCAGACAGGGGCGTCGGGGAGCTGTTTTTT. Translating it yields CATSSDRGVGELFF. V usage is TRBV15 and J usage is TRBJ2-2; 8 nucleotides agree with TRBD1. V was pared by 5 bases and J by 7 bases, with 6 bases of the junction left unmatched. CDR1 LNHNV and CDR2 YYDKDF come from the germline V gene (reference sequence). CDR3 size: 14 residues.

This chain connects TRBV7-9 to TRBJ2-3; possible D gene TRBD2, 5 bases. V dropped 4 bases and J dropped 5 bases, with 13 bases sitting between them. CDR3 size: 14 residues. In germline, CDR1 is SEHNR, CDR2 FQNEAQ (reference sequence). DNA for the CDR3: TGTGCCAGCAGCTCACCAATCCGGGGAGATACGCAGTATTTT. Amino acid sequence: CASSSPIRGDTQYF.

This chain uses TRBV10-3 with TRBJ2-1; unclear D gene. The CDR3 has 13 residues. CDR1 is ENHRY and CDR2 is SYGVKD in the germline V gene. V was pared by 7 bases and J by 5 bases, with 12 bases between. The CDR3 loop reads CAITNSRNNEQFF. The DNA for the CDR3 is TGTGCCATCACCAACAGTAGGAACAATGAGCAGTTCTTC.